Described below is a single T cell receptor (beta chain) sequence and its context. The method was immunoSEQ multiplex PCR; TCRdb's version includes in-frame clones alone and lacks a portion of them. The sample has about 270,000 clones; approximately 91% are singletons. The sample comes from a study of blood T cell repertoires in COVID-19. Germline assignment: CDR1 KGHSH and CDR2 LQKENI. The CDR3 totals 17 residues. The V end lost 1 base, the J end lost 1 base, and 13 bases lay between the germline ends. The chain carries TRBV18 and TRBJ2-2; D possibly corresponds to TRBD2 (5 bases). Input material: PBMCs or T cells enriched from blood (not recorded which). The sequence came from a middle-aged woman with acute COVID-19. CDR3 residues: CASSPRPGGQNTGELFF. CDR3 nucleotide sequence: TGTGCCAGCTCACCACGGCCTGGAGGTCAGAACACCGGGGAGCTGTTTTTT.